These 10 T cell receptor beta chains came from one sample sequenced in a study of blood T cells in healthy people across ages. Primers used in a second PCR of roughly 6 to 12 cycles were a sample-barcoded 5' primer and a J-beta primer mix. TCRdb re-derived calls from the 5' RACE reads in MiXCR, one entry per CDR3 protein. The repertoire includes around 1,800,000 distinct CDR3 sequences, approximately 39% of them detected once, and under 25% sits in the top ten. Sequencing was carried out using blood. The source is a human donor in good health.

This rearrangement joins TRBV13 to TRBJ2-1; D remains unclear. The germline gives CDR1 PRHDT, CDR2 FYEKMQ (reference sequence). V shed 2 bases and J shed 2 bases, with 10 bases lying between them. This CDR3 comprises 15 residues. The CDR3 sequence: CASSLLANTYNEQFF. The CDR3 DNA sequence: TGTGCCAGCAGCTTATTAGCCAATACCTACAATGAGCAGTTCTTC.

V is TRBV4-1 and J is TRBJ2-3; maybe TRBD2 (6 bases). CDR1 and CDR2 (germline): MGHRA, YSYEKL. The CDR3 has 17 residues. V was pared by 2 bases and J by 4 bases, with 19 bases between. For the CDR3, the DNA is TGCGCCAGCAGCCAAACTTCTAGCGTCGGAGCGGCAGATACGCAGTATTTT. Its protein is CASSQTSSVGAADTQYF.

The chain is built from TRBV12-3 or TRBV12-4 and TRBJ1-1; D is perhaps TRBD1 (6 bases). Trimming took 6 bases from V and 6 from J, leaving 8 bases between them. CDR3 length: 11 amino acids. Here the CDR3 DNA reads TGTGCCAGCAGCCGGACAGCTGAAGCTTTCTTT. This gives the protein CASSRTAEAFF.

The sample holds many counts of this clonotype. The V gene is TRBV10-3, the J gene TRBJ1-2; D perhaps matches TRBD1 (5 bases). The germline V and J ends were trimmed by 3 bases and 3 bases, with 14 bases remaining between them. In germline, CDR1 is ENHRY, CDR2 SYGVKD. The CDR3 sequence is 15 residues long. This CDR3 is CAISDTTVGDYGYTF. CDR3 sequence (DNA): TGTGCCATCAGTGACACAACGGTGGGGGACTATGGCTACACCTTC.

This clonotype was seen more than once but under ten times. The chain couples TRBV5-1 to TRBJ2-7; D gene unclear. The CDR3 extends over 15 amino acids. V dropped 4 bases and J dropped 0 bases, with 14 bases sitting between them. Germline V gene lookup returns CDR1 SGHRS and CDR2 YFSETQ. CDR3 in amino acids: CASSILQPSSYEQYF. CDR3 in DNA: TGCGCCAGCAGCATACTACAGCCAAGCTCCTACGAGCAGTACTTC.

The J gene is TRBJ2-4, the V gene TRBV10-2; 7 nucleotides align to TRBD1. The tail of the sequence fits TRBJ2-7 better, so the J call may be wrong. This CDR3 region has 14 residues. Germline V gene data show CDR1 as WSHSY and CDR2 as SAAADI. The CDR3 loop is CASSEYNRGVEQYF. The CDR3 bases are TGCGCCAGCAGTGAGTATAACAGGGGAGTCGAGCAGTACTTC.

The chain has TRBV7-2 and TRBJ2-5, with 7 bases matching TRBD1. The length of the CDR3 is 15 residues. In germline, CDR1 is SGHTA, CDR2 FQGNSA. V was pared by 4 bases and J by 5 bases, with 10 bases of the junction left unmatched. CDR3: CASSYRGQTMETQYF. In DNA form, the CDR3 reads TGTGCCAGCAGCTACCGGGGACAGACAATGGAGACCCAGTACTTC.

The J gene is TRBJ2-3, the V gene TRBV4-2; a possible D gene is TRBD1 (5 bases). The CDR3 is 17 residues long. CDR1 is LGHNA, CDR2 YNFKEQ, per germline. V was shortened by 0 bases and J by 1 base, with 14 bases between the two germline ends. CDR3 coding DNA: TGTGCCAGCAGCCAAGATCCCCCTACAGGTGGCACAGATACGCAGTATTTT. This translates into CASSQDPPTGGTDTQYF.

V usage is TRBV4-1 and J usage is TRBJ2-1, with D possibly being TRBD2 (7 bases). Deletions cut 3 bases from V and 6 bases from J, with 15 bases between. The CDR3 contains 15 residues. CDR1 MGHRA and CDR2 YSYEKL come from the germline V gene. CDR3 bases: TGCGCCAGCAGCCAGGGGGCGGGGGTCGTCAATGAGCAGTTCTTC. This codes for CASSQGAGVVNEQFF.

The genes are TRBV11-3 and TRBJ2-5; 7 nucleotides line up with TRBD2. Near its end, the DNA agrees better with TRBJ2-7, so the J call may be wrong. Germline CDR1 and CDR2: SGHNT and YENEEA. The CDR3 is 15 residues long. CDR3 protein: CASSSLTGGTYEQYF. CDR3 sequence (DNA): TGTGCCAGCAGCTCCCTGACGGGGGGAACCTACGAGCAGTACTTC.